This T cell receptor (beta chain) came from a study of T-cell reconstitution after alpha-beta-depleted transplantation in children. This clonotype has at least ten counts. What it binds is not known. Preparing the TCRbeta library involved the use of unique molecular identifiers. MiXCR, run by TCRdb on the PCR reads, gives a single entry per CDR3 protein. Of 500,000 to 600,000 distinct CDR3 sequences listed, more than 20% were seen once; the top ten hold about a third. General observations from the study: Several hundred expanded graft clones reportedly supplied alpha-beta T cells about two months after transplant. Elevated TCRbeta diversity at day 60 was traced, in some patients, to surviving recipient T cells and thymic progenitors. Once a year had passed after transplant, T-cell counts and diversity came mostly from newly produced T cells.

Germline values: CDR1 SGHVS, CDR2 FNYEAQ. V lost 2 bases to trimming and J lost 7 bases, with 20 bases between them. This CDR3 spans 16 amino acids. The sequences come from PBMCs, collected before TCRalphabeta/CD19-depleted stem cell transplant. The V call is TRBV7-6, the J call TRBJ1-2; tentatively, D is TRBD1 (5 bases). The sequence was obtained from a boy under two years old with Wiskott-Aldrich syndrome, due to receive a stem cell transplant. Here the CDR3 reads CASSLRIYGAGSGYTF. The CDR3 DNA is TGTGCCAGCAGCTTACGAATTTATGGGGCAGGCTCTGGCTACACCTTC.